Given below is one TCR beta chain in context. This entry belongs to a study of cytomegalovirus exposure and HLA in healthy donors. The V and J ends lost 7 bases and 6 bases respectively, with 16 bases between them. The germline gives CDR1 SNHLY, CDR2 FYNNEI. The CDR3 loop spans 13 amino acids. Researchers ran the PCR with 60 Vbeta and 13 Jbeta primers. Method: immunoSEQ multiplex PCR; TCRdb's copy keeps in-frame clones and lacks some. The sample records roughly 150,000 clones, roughly two thirds being singletons. The clonotype originates from a woman aged 18-29 years in good health and CMV-seropositive. The J gene is TRBJ2-7, the V gene TRBV2, with TRBD1 as a possible D gene (7 bases). The sample taken for sequencing was PBMCs. The CDR3 here is CASNRQGGGEQYF. The CDR3 DNA follows: TGTGCCAGCAATCGACAGGGAGGCGGCGAGCAGTACTTC.